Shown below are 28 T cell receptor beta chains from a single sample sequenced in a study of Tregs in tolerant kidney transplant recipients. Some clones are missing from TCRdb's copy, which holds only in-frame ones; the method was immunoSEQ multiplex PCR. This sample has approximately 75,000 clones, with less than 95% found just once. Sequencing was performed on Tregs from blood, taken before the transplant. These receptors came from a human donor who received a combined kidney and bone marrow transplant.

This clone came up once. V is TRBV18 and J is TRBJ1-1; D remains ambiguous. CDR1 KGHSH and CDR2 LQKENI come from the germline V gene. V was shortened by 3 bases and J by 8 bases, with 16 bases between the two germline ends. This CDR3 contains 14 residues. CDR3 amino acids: CASSPGEVNPEAFF. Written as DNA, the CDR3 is TGTGCCAGCTCACCCGGGGAGGTAAACCCCGAAGCTTTCTTT. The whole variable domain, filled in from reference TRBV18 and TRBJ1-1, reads NAGVMQNPRHLVRRRGQEARLRCSPMKGHSHVYWYRQLPEEGLKFMVYLQKENIIDESGMPKERFSAEFPKEGPSILRIQQVVRGDSAAYFCASSPGEVNPEAFFGQGTRLTVV.

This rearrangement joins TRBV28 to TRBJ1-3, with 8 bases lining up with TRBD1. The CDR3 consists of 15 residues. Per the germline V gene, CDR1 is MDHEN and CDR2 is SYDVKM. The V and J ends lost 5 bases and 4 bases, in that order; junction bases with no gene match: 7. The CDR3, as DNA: TGTGCCAGCAGTGTGGACAGGGTGGGGGGAAACACCATATATTTT. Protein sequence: CASSVDRVGGNTIYF.

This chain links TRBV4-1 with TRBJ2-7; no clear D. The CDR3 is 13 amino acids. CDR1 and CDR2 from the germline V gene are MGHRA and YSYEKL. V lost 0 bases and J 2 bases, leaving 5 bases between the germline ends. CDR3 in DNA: TGCGCCAGCAGCCAAGACAAAACCTACGAGCAGTACTTC. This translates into CASSQDKTYEQYF.

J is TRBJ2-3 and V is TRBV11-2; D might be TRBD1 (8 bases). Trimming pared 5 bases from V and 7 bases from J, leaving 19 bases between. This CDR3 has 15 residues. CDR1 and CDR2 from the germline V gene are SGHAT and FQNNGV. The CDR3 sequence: CASSPGGGRGYTQYF. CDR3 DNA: TGTGCCAGCAGCCCAGGGGGCGGGAGAGGGTATACGCAGTATTTT.

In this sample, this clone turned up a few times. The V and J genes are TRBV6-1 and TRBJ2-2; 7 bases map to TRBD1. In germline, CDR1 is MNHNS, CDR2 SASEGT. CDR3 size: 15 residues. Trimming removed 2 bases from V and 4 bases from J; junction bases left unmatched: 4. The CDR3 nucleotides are TGTGCCAGCAGTGAAAGGGGGCGAGGCACCGGGGAGCTGTTTTTT. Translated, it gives CASSERGRGTGELFF.

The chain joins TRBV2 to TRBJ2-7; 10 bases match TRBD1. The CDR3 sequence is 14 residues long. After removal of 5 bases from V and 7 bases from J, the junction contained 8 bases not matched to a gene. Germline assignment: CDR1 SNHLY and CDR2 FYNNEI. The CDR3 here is CASSTTGGAREQYF. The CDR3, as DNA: TGTGCCAGCAGTACGACAGGGGGCGCGAGGGAGCAGTACTTC.

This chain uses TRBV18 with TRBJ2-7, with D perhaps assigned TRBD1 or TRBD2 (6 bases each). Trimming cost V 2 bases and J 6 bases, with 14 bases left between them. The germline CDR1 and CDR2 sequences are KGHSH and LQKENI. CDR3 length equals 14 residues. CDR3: CASSPRGVDSEQYF. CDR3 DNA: TGTGCCAGCTCACCAAGGGGGGTGGACTCCGAGCAGTACTTC.

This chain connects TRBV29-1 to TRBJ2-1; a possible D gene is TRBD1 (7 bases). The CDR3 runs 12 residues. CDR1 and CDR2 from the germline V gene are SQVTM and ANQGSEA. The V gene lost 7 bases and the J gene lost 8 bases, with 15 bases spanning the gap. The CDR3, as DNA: TGCAGCGACCAGGGGGGCGGCGATGAGCAGTTCTTC. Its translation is CSDQGGGDEQFF.

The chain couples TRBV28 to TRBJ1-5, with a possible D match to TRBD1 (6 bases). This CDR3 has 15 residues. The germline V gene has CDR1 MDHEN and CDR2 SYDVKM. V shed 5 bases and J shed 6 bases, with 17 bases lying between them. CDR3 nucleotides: TGTGCCAGCAGTCCCTCGGGCAGGGGAGGTCAGCCCCAGCATTTT. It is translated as CASSPSGRGGQPQHF.

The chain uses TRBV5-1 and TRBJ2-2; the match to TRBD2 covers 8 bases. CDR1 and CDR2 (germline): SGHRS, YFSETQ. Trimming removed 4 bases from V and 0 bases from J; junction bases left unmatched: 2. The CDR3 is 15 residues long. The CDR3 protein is CASSPGGANTGELFF. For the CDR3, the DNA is TGCGCCAGCAGCCCGGGGGGGGCGAACACCGGGGAGCTGTTTTTT.

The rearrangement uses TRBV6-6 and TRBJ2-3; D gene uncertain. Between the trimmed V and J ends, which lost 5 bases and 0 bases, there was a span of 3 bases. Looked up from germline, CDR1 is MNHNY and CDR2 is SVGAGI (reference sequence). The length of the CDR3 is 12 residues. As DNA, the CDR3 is TGTGCCAGCAGTGGGAGCACAGATACGCAGTATTTT. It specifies CASSGSTDTQYF.

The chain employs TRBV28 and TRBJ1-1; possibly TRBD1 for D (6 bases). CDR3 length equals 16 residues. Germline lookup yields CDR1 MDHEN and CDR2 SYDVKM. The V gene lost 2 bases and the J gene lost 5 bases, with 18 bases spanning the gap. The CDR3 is CASSLRGGAKRTEAFF. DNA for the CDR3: TGTGCCAGCAGTTTAAGGGGGGGGGCAAAGAGGACTGAAGCTTTCTTT.

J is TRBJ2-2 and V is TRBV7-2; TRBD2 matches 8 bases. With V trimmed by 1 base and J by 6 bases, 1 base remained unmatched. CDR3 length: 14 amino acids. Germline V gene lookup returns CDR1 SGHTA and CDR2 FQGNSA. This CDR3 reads CASSLDGRAGELFF. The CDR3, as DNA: TGTGCCAGCAGCTTAGACGGGAGGGCCGGGGAGCTGTTTTTT.

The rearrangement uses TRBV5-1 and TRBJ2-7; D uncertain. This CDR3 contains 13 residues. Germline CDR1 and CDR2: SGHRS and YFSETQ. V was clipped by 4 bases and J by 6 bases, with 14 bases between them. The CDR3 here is CASSLDERTEQYF. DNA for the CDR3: TGCGCCAGCAGCCTGGATGAACGGACCGAGCAGTACTTC.

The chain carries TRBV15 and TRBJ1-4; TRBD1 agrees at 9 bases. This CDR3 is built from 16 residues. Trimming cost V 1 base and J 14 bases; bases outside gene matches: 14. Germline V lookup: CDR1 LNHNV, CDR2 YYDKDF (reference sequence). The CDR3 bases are TGTGCCACCAGCAGAGGATTAGGGACAGGGTCTCTTTCGCTGTTTTTT. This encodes CATSRGLGTGSLSLFF.

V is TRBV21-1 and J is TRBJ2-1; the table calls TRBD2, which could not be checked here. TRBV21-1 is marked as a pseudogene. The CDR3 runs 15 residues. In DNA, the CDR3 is TGTGCCAGCAGCAAACTTCGGGGATCCTACAATGAGCAGTTCTTC. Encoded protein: CASSKLRGSYNEQFF.

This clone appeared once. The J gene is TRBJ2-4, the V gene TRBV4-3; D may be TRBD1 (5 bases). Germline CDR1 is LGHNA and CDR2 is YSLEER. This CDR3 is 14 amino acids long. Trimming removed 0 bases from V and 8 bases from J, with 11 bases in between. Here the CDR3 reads CASSQDLGDHIQYF. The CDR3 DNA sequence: TGCGCCAGCAGCCAAGATTTAGGGGATCACATTCAGTACTTC.

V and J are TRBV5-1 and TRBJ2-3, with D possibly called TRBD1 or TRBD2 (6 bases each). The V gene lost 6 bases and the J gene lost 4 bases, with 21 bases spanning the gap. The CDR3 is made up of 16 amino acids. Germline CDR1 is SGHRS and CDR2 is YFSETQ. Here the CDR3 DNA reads TGCGCCAGCACCTCAAAGACAGGAGGGAGCCCAGATACGCAGTATTTT. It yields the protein CASTSKTGGSPDTQYF.

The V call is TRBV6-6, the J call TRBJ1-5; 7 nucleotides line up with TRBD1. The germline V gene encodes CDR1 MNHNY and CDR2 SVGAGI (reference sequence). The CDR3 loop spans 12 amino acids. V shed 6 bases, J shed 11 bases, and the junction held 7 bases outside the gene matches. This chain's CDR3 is CASSGTAGSQHF. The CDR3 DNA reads TGTGCCAGCAGCGGGACAGCGGGGTCCCAGCATTTT.

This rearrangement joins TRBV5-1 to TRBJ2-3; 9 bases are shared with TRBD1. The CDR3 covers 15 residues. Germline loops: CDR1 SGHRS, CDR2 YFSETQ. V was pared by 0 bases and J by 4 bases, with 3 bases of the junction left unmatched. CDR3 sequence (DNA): TGCGCCAGCAGCTTGGTAACAGGGGGCGCAGATACGCAGTATTTT. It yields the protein CASSLVTGGADTQYF.

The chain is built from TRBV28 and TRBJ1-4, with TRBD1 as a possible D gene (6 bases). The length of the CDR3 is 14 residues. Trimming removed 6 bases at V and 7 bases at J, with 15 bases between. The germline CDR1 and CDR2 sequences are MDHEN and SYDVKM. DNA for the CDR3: TGTGCCAGCAGCTCAGGGACAAGGAGTGAAAAACTGTTTTTT. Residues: CASSSGTRSEKLFF.

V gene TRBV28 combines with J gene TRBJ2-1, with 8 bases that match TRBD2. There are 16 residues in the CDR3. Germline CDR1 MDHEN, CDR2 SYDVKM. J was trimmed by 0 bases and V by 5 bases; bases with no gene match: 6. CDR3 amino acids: CASSPAAGGSYNEQFF. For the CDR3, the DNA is TGTGCCAGCAGTCCCGCTGCGGGAGGCTCCTACAATGAGCAGTTCTTC.

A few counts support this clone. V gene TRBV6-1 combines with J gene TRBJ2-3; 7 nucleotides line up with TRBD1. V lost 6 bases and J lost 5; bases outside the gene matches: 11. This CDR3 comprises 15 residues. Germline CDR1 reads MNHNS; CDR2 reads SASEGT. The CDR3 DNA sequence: TGTGCCAGCAGGGCCGGGACAGCCGGAGGAGATACGCAGTATTTT. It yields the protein CASRAGTAGGDTQYF.

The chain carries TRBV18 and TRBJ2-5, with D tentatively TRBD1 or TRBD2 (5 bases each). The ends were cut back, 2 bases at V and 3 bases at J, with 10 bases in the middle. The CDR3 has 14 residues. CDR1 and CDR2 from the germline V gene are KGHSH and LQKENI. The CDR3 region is CASSPSWGKETQYF. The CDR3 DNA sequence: TGTGCCAGCTCACCATCTTGGGGGAAAGAGACCCAGTACTTC.

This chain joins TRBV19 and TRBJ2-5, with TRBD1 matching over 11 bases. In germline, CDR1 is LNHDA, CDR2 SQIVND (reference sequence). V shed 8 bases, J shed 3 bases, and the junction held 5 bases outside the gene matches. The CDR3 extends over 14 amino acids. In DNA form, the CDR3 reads TGTGCCAGTCGGGACAGGGGGTCCAAAGAGACCCAGTACTTC. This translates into CASRDRGSKETQYF.

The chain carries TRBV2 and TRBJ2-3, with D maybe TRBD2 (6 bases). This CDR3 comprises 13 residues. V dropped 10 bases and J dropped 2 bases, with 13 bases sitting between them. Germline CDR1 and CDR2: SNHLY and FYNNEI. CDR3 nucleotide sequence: TGTGCCACCCCGGGACTTAACACAGATACGCAGTATTTT. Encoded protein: CATPGLNTDTQYF.

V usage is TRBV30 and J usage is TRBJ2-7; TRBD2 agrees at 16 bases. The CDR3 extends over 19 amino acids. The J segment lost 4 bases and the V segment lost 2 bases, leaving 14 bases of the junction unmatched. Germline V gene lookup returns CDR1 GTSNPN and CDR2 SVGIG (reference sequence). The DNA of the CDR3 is TGTGCCTGGAGTAAAAAGGGACTAGCGGGAGGGCCGAGCTCTTACGAGCAGTACTTC. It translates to CAWSKKGLAGGPSSYEQYF.

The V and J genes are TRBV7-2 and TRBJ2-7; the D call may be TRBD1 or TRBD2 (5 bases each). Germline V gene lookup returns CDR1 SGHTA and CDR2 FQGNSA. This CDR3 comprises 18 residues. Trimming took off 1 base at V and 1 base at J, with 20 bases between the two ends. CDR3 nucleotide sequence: TGTGCCAGCAGCTTAGGAGTTCTGTCGGGGACCCTTTCCTACGAGCAGTACTTC. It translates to CASSLGVLSGTLSYEQYF.